The clone carrying this T cell receptor beta chain was seen many times. The antigen is undetermined. The data belong to a study of identical twins. Regarding the study as a whole: Shared out-of-frame alpha sequences (those common to twins) showed excess low generation probability.

Germline V gene lookup returns CDR1 SGHRS and CDR2 YFSETQ. V shed 0 bases and J 2 bases; nucleotides not matched to a gene: 5. This CDR3 region has 16 residues. cDNA molecules carried unique molecular identifiers, and template switching added a universal primer site. TCRdb recomputed calls from the 5' RACE reads with MiXCR, one row per CDR3 protein. The repertoire holds hundreds of thousands of distinct CDR3 sequences, with more than 9% as singletons. This sample also appeared in a second study, on yellow fever vaccine responses in identical twins. That paper states: In identical twins, vaccine T cell responses appeared partly shared and partly individual.

The gene calls are TRBV5-1 and TRBJ2-1; TRBD2 agrees at 7 bases. This sequence originates from a woman under 30 in good health. The specimen was PBMCs. CDR3 sequence: CASSLVSSGTYNEQFF. As DNA, the CDR3 is TGCGCCAGCAGCTTGGTATCGAGCGGGACCTACAATGAGCAGTTCTTC.